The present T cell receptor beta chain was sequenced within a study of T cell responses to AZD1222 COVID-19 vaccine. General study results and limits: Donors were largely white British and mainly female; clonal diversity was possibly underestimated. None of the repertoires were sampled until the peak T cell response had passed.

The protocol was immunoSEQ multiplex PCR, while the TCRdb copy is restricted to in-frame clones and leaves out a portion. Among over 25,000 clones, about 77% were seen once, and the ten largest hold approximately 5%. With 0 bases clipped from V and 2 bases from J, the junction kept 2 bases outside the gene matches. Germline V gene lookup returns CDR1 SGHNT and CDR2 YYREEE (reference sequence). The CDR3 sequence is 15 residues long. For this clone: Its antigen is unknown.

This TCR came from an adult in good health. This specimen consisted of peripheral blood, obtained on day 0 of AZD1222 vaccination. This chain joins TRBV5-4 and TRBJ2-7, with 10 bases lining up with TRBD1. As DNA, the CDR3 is TGTGCCAGCAGCTTGGGGGGACAGGGGACCTACGAGCAGTACTTC. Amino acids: CASSLGGQGTYEQYF. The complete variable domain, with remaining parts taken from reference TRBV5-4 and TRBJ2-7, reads ETGVTQSPTHLIKTRGQQVTLRCSSQSGHNTVSWYQQALGQGPQFIFQYYREEENGRGNFPPRFSGLQFPNYSSELNVNALELDDSALYLCASSLGGQGTYEQYFGPGTRLTVT.